The clone carrying this T cell receptor beta chain has a single count. This specimen belongs to a study of shared clonotypes between healthy human individuals. Measured with immunoSEQ multiplex PCR; TCRdb has only the in-frame clones, and not every one. The data show more than 2 million clones, less than 95% seen once. Germline values: CDR1 SNHLY, CDR2 FYNNEI. CDR3 size: 16 residues. The V segment lost 4 bases and the J segment 6 bases; nucleotides outside the gene matches: 12. As defined, naive CD8 cells were CD45RO-negative and positively selected for CCR7, with terminally differentiated effector memory CD45RA+ cells excluded.

The receptor was derived from a man between 18 and 29 years old in good health. The chain is built from TRBV2 and TRBJ2-1; TRBD2 matches at 7 bases. Input material: naive CD8+ T cells sorted from blood. The chain's CDR3 is CASSVALAGVGNEQFF. CDR3 in DNA: TGTGCCAGCAGTGTGGCCCTTGCGGGGGTGGGCAATGAGCAGTTCTTC.